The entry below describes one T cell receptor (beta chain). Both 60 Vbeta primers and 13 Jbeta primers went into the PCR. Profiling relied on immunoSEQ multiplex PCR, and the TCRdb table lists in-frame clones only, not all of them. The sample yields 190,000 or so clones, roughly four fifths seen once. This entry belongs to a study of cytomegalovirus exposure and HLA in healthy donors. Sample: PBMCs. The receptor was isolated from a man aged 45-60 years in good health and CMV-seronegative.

The CDR3 sequence is CASSWTGGLSGELFF. The DNA for the CDR3 is TGCGCCAGCAGCTGGACAGGGGGCTTATCCGGGGAGCTGTTTTTT. The chain joins TRBV5-1 to TRBJ2-2, with 11 bases identical to TRBD1. Germline assignment: CDR1 SGHRS and CDR2 YFSETQ. The CDR3 has 15 residues. Unmatched junction bases numbered 4, after V lost 3 bases and J lost 6 bases.